This TCR beta chain was sequenced for a study of shared clonotypes between healthy human individuals. Overall study context: For every donor, three CD4 naive, three CD4 memory, two CD8 naive and one CD8 memory plates were used.

On this clone: Its specificity is unknown.

For every subset, genomic DNA was evenly distributed across several immunoSEQ plates. Clones were sequenced by immunoSEQ multiplex PCR, and TCRdb holds only the in-frame ones, with some missing. The data show some 580,000 clones, roughly 98% seen once. General study findings and limits: Rarefaction exposed incomplete sorted-subset sequencing despite large depth. Relative to clonotypes present in all four donors, those not shared had lower generation probabilities.

This CDR3 spans 13 amino acids. Germline loops: CDR1 MNHNS, CDR2 SASEGT. Trimming removed 5 bases from V and 5 bases from J, with 13 bases in between. Terminally differentiated effector memory CD45RA+ cells were excluded by CCR7 positive selection of CD45RO-negative cells. V usage is TRBV6-1 and J usage is TRBJ2-7; no clear D. Sequencing was carried out using naive CD8+ T cells sorted from blood. The clonotype originates from a man aged 30-40 years in good health. CDR3 residues: CASSPATGHEQYF. CDR3 bases: TGTGCCAGCAGTCCAGCGACTGGTCACGAGCAGTACTTC.